Included here is one T cell receptor (beta chain) sequence, with context. Its specificity is unknown. These data come from a study of cytomegalovirus exposure and HLA in healthy donors. Points from the study as a whole: The study carried out a later analysis of TCR beta sequences. It associated roughly 17,000 of them with specific HLA alleles at a false discovery rate of 0.05.

The PCR used 60 Vbeta and 13 Jbeta primers. Assay: immunoSEQ multiplex PCR; the TCRdb copy retains only in-frame clones and omits some. The table has approximately 210,000 clones, 79% seen once. The CDR3 is 13 amino acids. CDR1 and CDR2 (germline): SGHAT, FQNNGV. The V gene lost 6 bases and the J gene lost 10 bases, with 16 bases spanning the gap. The V call is TRBV11-2, the J call TRBJ2-1; the D gene is possibly TRBD2 (6 bases). Input material: PBMCs. The receptor comes from a girl aged 5 to 17 in good health and CMV-seropositive. This chain's CDR3 is CASRSRGAGEQFF. CDR3 DNA: TGTGCCAGCAGATCCCGAGGGGCGGGGGAGCAGTTCTTC.